One sample yielded the 24 T cell receptor beta chains listed below, sequenced in a study of metastatic and nonmetastatic thyroid tumors. With MiXCR, TCRdb called clones anew from the PCR reads. The sample consists of over 20,000 clones, less than 20% of them appearing once. The entire patient cohort was treatment-naive prior to thyroid surgery. The sequencing input was blood. All receptors come from a female donor with papillary thyroid cancer or a benign thyroid nodule (not recorded which). Some clones in this sample may be carry-over from other donors' samples.

This clone was detected ten times or more. The chain combines TRBV7-2 with TRBJ2-1, with D possibly called TRBD1 or TRBD2 (6 bases each). In germline, CDR1 is SGHTA, CDR2 FQGNSA. There are 11 residues in the CDR3. V lost 10 bases, J lost 8 bases, and 12 bases lay in between. The CDR3 protein is CATARGDEQFF. The CDR3 nucleotides read TGTGCCACCGCTAGGGGGGATGAGCAGTTCTTC. The complete variable domain, with remaining parts taken from reference TRBV7-2 and TRBJ2-1, reads GAGVSQSPSNKVTEKGKDVELRCDPISGHTALYWYRQSLGQGLEFLIYFQGNSAPDKSGLPSDRFSAERTGGSVSTLTIQRTQQEDSAVYLCATARGDEQFFGPGTRLTVL.

This clone was observed at least ten times. CDR3 sequence reads: CASRATSGENNEQFF. CDR3 bases: TGTGCCAGCAGAGCTACTAGCGGGGAAAACAATGAGCAGTTCTTC. The chain recombines TRBV2 with TRBJ2-1, with TRBD2 identical over 10 bases. V was pared by 6 bases and J by 5 bases, with 7 bases of the junction left unmatched. The CDR3 spans 15 residues. Per germline, CDR1 SNHLY and CDR2 FYNNEI.

This clone has at least ten counts. The chain joins TRBV14 to TRBJ2-7; a possible D gene is TRBD2 (6 bases). Deletions cut 0 bases from V and 3 bases from J, with 12 bases between. CDR1 and CDR2 from the germline V gene are SGHDN and FVKESK. The CDR3 length is 15 residues. The CDR3 is CASSQDSVDYYEQYF. For the CDR3, the DNA is TGTGCCAGCAGCCAAGATTCGGTGGACTACTACGAGCAGTACTTC.

The gene calls are TRBV6-1 and TRBJ2-3, with 7 bases matching TRBD2. Unmatched junction bases numbered 4, after V lost 0 bases and J lost 4 bases. The length of the CDR3 is 15 residues. Germline assignment: CDR1 MNHNS and CDR2 SASEGT. The CDR3, as DNA: TGTGCCAGCAGTGAAGCGGCTAGCGGTCCAGATACGCAGTATTTT. It codes for CASSEAASGPDTQYF.

The rearrangement links TRBV20-1 to TRBJ2-1, with 8 positions matching TRBD2. The CDR3 runs 14 residues. Germline values: CDR1 DFQATT, CDR2 SNEGSKA (reference sequence). V trimming: 0 bases; J trimming: 7 bases; junction bases outside the gene matches: 5. CDR3 nucleotides: TGCAGTGCTAGAGACGGGAGGGCCTGGAATGAGCAGTTCTTC. It yields the protein CSARDGRAWNEQFF.

This clone was detected ten times or more. The J gene is TRBJ2-2, the V gene TRBV20-1; 7 nucleotides align to TRBD2. The ends lost 1 base at V and 1 base at J; junction bases unmatched: 6. There are 16 residues in the CDR3. CDR1 is DFQATT and CDR2 is SNEGSKA in the germline V gene (reference sequence). This CDR3 is CSARVHGGGNTGELFF. The CDR3 DNA is TGCAGTGCTAGAGTTCATGGGGGGGGGAACACCGGGGAGCTGTTTTTT.

The V gene is TRBV7-3, the J gene TRBJ2-3; D is possibly TRBD2 (7 bases). V shed 4 bases and J shed 1 base, with 21 bases lying between them. This CDR3 has 18 amino acids. Germline V CDR1 and CDR2: SGHTA, FQGTGA. The CDR3 DNA reads as TGTGCCAGCAGCTCAAGGGGGGGTGCAAATCCGTGCACAGATACGCAGTATTTT. Translating it yields CASSSRGGANPCTDTQYF.

This clone was found many times. This chain connects TRBV7-2 to TRBJ2-7; perhaps TRBD1 as D (6 bases). Germline values: CDR1 SGHTA, CDR2 FQGNSA. V lost 2 bases and J lost 3, with 11 bases in between. There are 14 residues in the CDR3. The CDR3 DNA reads TGTGCCAGCAGCTTAATGGTGGACAGCTACGAGCAGTACTTC. Encoded protein: CASSLMVDSYEQYF. The full variable domain, rest sourced from reference TRBV7-2 and TRBJ2-7, is GAGVSQSPSNKVTEKGKDVELRCDPISGHTALYWYRQSLGQGLEFLIYFQGNSAPDKSGLPSDRFSAERTGGSVSTLTIQRTQQEDSAVYLCASSLMVDSYEQYFGPGTRLTVT.

The V call is TRBV5-1, the J call TRBJ2-5; 7 bases match TRBD1. CDR3 length equals 15 residues. V was pared by 1 base and J by 2 bases, with 5 bases of the junction left unmatched. Germline V gene lookup returns CDR1 SGHRS and CDR2 YFSETQ. The CDR3: CASSLSWGQQETQYF. CDR3 bases: TGCGCCAGCAGCTTGTCCTGGGGACAGCAAGAGACCCAGTACTTC.

This clone has a handful of counts. A read error may be the cause here, since a much bigger clone is one base away. It is likely a read error, because the conserved phenylalanine at the end of the CDR3 is missing. The chain carries TRBV5-5 and TRBJ2-7, with 8 bases aligning to TRBD1. CDR1 is SGHKS, CDR2 YYEKEE, per germline (reference sequence). V was pared by 4 bases and J by 2 bases, with 8 bases of the junction left unmatched. The CDR3 contains 15 residues. The CDR3 here is CASSRLDRAPYEQYS. The CDR3 bases are TGTGCCAGCAGCCGATTGGACAGGGCCCCCTACGAGCAGTACTCC.

A single count supports this clone. The chain is built from TRBV5-1 and TRBJ2-3; 13 nucleotides match TRBD2. Germline CDR1 is SGHRS and CDR2 is YFSETQ. Germline trimming cut 0 bases from V and 3 bases from J; bases unmatched to any gene: 1. This CDR3 region has 16 residues. The DNA of the CDR3 is TGCGCCAGCAGCTTGGGACTAGCGGGAGGTACAGATACGCAGTATTTT. The encoded protein is CASSLGLAGGTDTQYF.

In this sample, this clone turned up many times. The J gene is TRBJ1-2, the V gene TRBV5-4; D gene ambiguous. CDR3 size: 15 residues. The V gene's germline CDR1 is SGHNT and CDR2 YYREEE (reference sequence). V was clipped by 0 bases and J by 0 bases, with 9 bases between them. The CDR3 sequence is CASSLDPYANYGYTF. CDR3 bases: TGTGCCAGCAGCTTGGACCCGTACGCTAACTATGGCTACACCTTC.

At least ten counts were recorded for this clone. The chain has TRBV15 and TRBJ1-2; D is unresolved. CDR3 size: 13 residues. The V gene's germline CDR1 is LNHNV and CDR2 YYDKDF (reference sequence). Deletions cut 2 bases from V and 8 bases from J, with 12 bases between. The CDR3 here is CATSRPSSLGYTF. Written as DNA, the CDR3 is TGTGCCACCAGCAGACCCTCCTCACTAGGCTACACCTTC.

The rearrangement uses TRBV6-1 and TRBJ2-2; D unresolved. The CDR3 length is 14 residues. The germline gives CDR1 MNHNS, CDR2 SASEGT. V lost 10 bases and J lost 5, with 17 bases in between. The CDR3 nucleotides read TGTGCCACCCTGTTGGTTACAGCTACCGGGGAGCTGTTTTTT. It translates to CATLLVTATGELFF.

Ten or more counts support this clone. This chain connects TRBV2 to TRBJ1-1; D ambiguous. Germline V lookup: CDR1 SNHLY, CDR2 FYNNEI. V lost 3 bases and J 1 base, leaving 3 bases between the germline ends. CDR3 size: 12 residues. Here the CDR3 DNA reads TGTGCCAGCAGTGAGTCGAACACTGAAGCTTTCTTT. It codes for CASSESNTEAFF.

This sequence joins TRBV7-2 and TRBJ1-6, with D possibly matching TRBD1 (6 bases). This CDR3 spans 15 amino acids. The ends were cut back, 4 bases at V and 8 bases at J, with 15 bases in the middle. The germline CDR1 and CDR2 sequences are SGHTA and FQGNSA. In nucleotides, the CDR3 is TGTGCCAGCAGCTCCAAGGTAGGGGGTTATTCACCCCTCCACTTT. It translates to CASSSKVGGYSPLHF.

This chain links TRBV5-1 with TRBJ2-5, with 9 nucleotides matching TRBD2. The CDR3 runs 16 residues. V lost 7 bases and J lost 2; bases outside the gene matches: 12. The germline CDR1 and CDR2 sequences are SGHRS and YFSETQ. CDR3 region: CASLRSASGTQETQYF. The CDR3 DNA reads TGCGCCAGCCTCCGCTCTGCTAGCGGGACTCAAGAGACCCAGTACTTC.

There are many counts of this clone. The V gene is TRBV30, the J gene TRBJ1-3; D is unclear. CDR3 length: 13 residues. V was cut by 1 base and J by 2 bases, with 6 bases left in between. Germline CDR1 GTSNPN, CDR2 SVGIG (reference sequence). CDR3 sequence (DNA): TGTGCCTGGAGTGGAGGTCCTGGAAACACCATATATTTT. It codes for CAWSGGPGNTIYF.

Remarks on this clone: Since a much larger clone is just one base distant, this may be a read error. This rearrangement joins TRBV14 to TRBJ1-3; D is undetermined. The germline CDR1 and CDR2 sequences are SGHDN and FVKESK. The ends were cut back, 1 base at V and 6 bases at J, with 13 bases in the middle. The CDR3 consists of 15 residues. For the CDR3, the DNA is TGTGCCAGCAGCCAAGGAAGGAAGCTTGTAAACACCATATATTTT. Its protein is CASSQGRKLVNTIYF.

This clone was detected a few times. It may be a read error: a sequence one base away is much more abundant. Other DNA sequences in this specimen translate into the identical CDR3. This chain joins TRBV10-3 and TRBJ1-2; 9 nucleotides line up with TRBD1. CDR1 is ENHRY, CDR2 SYGVKD, per germline. This CDR3 spans 14 amino acids. J lost 7 bases, V lost 5 bases, and 8 bases had no gene match. CDR3 amino acids: CAISRTGETGGYTF. The CDR3 bases are TGTGCCATCAGTAGGACAGGGGAGACGGGTGGCTACACCTTC.

This clone appeared a few times. In DNA, the CDR3 is TGTGCCATCAGTAACAGGGCCTCTCTGACCGGGGAGCTGTTTTTT. Translation: CAISNRASLTGELFF. This sequence joins TRBV10-3 and TRBJ2-2, with D perhaps matching TRBD1 (6 bases). Trimming cost V 5 bases and J 5 bases, with 15 bases left between them. There are 15 residues in the CDR3. The germline CDR1 and CDR2 sequences are ENHRY and SYGVKD.

This clone was picked up many times. The V call is TRBV12-5, the J call TRBJ2-4; no clear D gene. The V end lost 7 bases, the J end lost 2 bases, and 15 bases lay between the germline ends. Germline V gene sequence: CDR1 LGHNT, CDR2 FRNRAP. The CDR3 consists of 15 residues. The CDR3 sequence: CASEQGPAPKNIQYF. CDR3 DNA sequence: TGTGCTAGTGAACAAGGACCCGCGCCCAAAAACATTCAGTACTTC.

This clone was picked up many times. The chain carries TRBV11-2 and TRBJ1-1; D ambiguous. CDR1 SGHAT and CDR2 FQNNGV come from the germline V gene. Between the trimmed V and J ends, which lost 4 bases and 0 bases, there was a span of 15 bases. CDR3 length: 16 residues. The CDR3 nucleotides read TGTGCCAGCAGCTCCTCCCTAGGATACCTGAACACTGAAGCTTTCTTT. It yields the protein CASSSSLGYLNTEAFF.

With respect to this clone: The junction departs from the called germline gene at one end, perhaps through a read error. The rearrangement joins TRBV6-1 to TRBJ1-5, with 10 bases aligning to TRBD1. The CDR3 has 17 residues. Germline CDR1 is MNHNS and CDR2 is SASEGT. CDR3 sequence (DNA): TGTGCCAGCAGTCCGGGACAGGGGTTATATAGCGATCAGCCCCAGCATTTT. Protein product: CASSPGQGLYSDQPQHF.